Presented here are 25 T cell receptor beta chains from one specimen sequenced in a study of shared clonotypes between healthy human individuals. Sequencing was performed with immunoSEQ multiplex PCR; in TCRdb, only in-frame clones are kept and a portion is missing. The sample lists about 480,000 clones; less than 85% were seen once. Sequencing input: PBMCs. These receptors all stem from a woman aged 40 to 50 in good health. Some clones in this sample may be carry-over from other donors' samples.

The rearrangement joins TRBV4-1 to TRBJ1-1; TRBD1 agrees at 7 bases. CDR1 and CDR2 (germline): MGHRA, YSYEKL. The CDR3 extends over 15 amino acids. V was pared by 0 bases and J by 3 bases, with 4 bases of the junction left unmatched. As DNA, the CDR3 is TGCGCCAGCAGCCAAGAAAGGGGGCTGGACACTGAAGCTTTCTTT. As protein: CASSQERGLDTEAFF.

The V and J genes are TRBV30 and TRBJ1-5; D uncertain. Germline V gives CDR1 GTSNPN, CDR2 SVGIG (reference sequence). V was clipped by 2 bases and J by 0 bases, with 20 bases between them. The CDR3 runs 18 residues. The chain's CDR3 is CAWSPGPPYSYSNQPQHF. As DNA, the CDR3 is TGTGCCTGGAGTCCGGGTCCTCCCTATTCTTATAGCAATCAGCCCCAGCATTTT.

The J gene is TRBJ2-1, the V gene TRBV9, with D perhaps assigned TRBD1 or TRBD2 (5 bases each). Trimming cost V 4 bases and J 0 bases, with 8 bases left between them. CDR1 and CDR2 from the germline V gene are SGDLS and YYNGEE. The CDR3 covers 14 residues. The CDR3 bases are TGTGCCAGCAGCCCGAGGGGCTCCTACAATGAGCAGTTCTTC. Amino acid sequence: CASSPRGSYNEQFF.

V gene TRBV5-1 combines with J gene TRBJ1-4, with TRBD1 as a possible D gene (5 bases). The germline V and J ends were trimmed by 2 bases and 3 bases, with 14 bases remaining between them. This CDR3 is built from 16 residues. Per the germline V gene, CDR1 is SGHRS and CDR2 is YFSETQ. CDR3 DNA: TGCGCCAGCAGCTTAATACCCGACAGAGCTAATGAAAAACTGTTTTTT. Translating it yields CASSLIPDRANEKLFF.

The sample holds one count of this clone. This sequence joins TRBV6-1 and TRBJ1-5, with 7 bases identical to TRBD1. This CDR3 is 14 amino acids long. With V trimmed by 3 bases and J by 9 bases, 8 bases remained unmatched. Germline CDR1 is MNHNS and CDR2 is SASEGT. The CDR3 bases are TGTGCCAGCAGTGACCGGACAGGCTTCGGGCCCCAGCATTTT. Its translation: CASSDRTGFGPQHF.

The chain couples TRBV5-8 to TRBJ2-3, with D tentatively TRBD1 (5 bases). The CDR3 contains 14 residues. The V end lost 1 base, the J end lost 2 bases, and 8 bases lay between the germline ends. CDR1 is SGHTS and CDR2 is YDEGEE in the germline V gene. CDR3 residues: CASSLLGDTDTQYF. The CDR3 DNA reads TGTGCCAGCAGCTTGTTAGGGGACACAGATACGCAGTATTTT.

V is TRBV11-2 and J is TRBJ2-7; no reliable D call. V lost 0 bases to trimming and J lost 3 bases, with 6 bases between them. This CDR3 comprises 13 residues. Germline CDR1 and CDR2: SGHAT and FQNNGV. CDR3 nucleotide sequence: TGTGCCAGCAGCTTAGAGGCAGGCTACGAGCAGTACTTC. Amino acid sequence: CASSLEAGYEQYF.

This clone was observed a handful of times. The rearrangement joins TRBV29-1 to TRBJ2-1; TRBD2 aligns across 8 bases. The CDR3 runs to 16 residues. With V trimmed by 1 base and J by 8 bases, 13 bases remained unmatched. Germline V gives CDR1 SQVTM, CDR2 ANQGSEA. The CDR3 loop reads CSVEGLFSGETYEQFF. The CDR3 coding sequence is TGCAGCGTTGAAGGGTTGTTTAGCGGGGAAACATATGAGCAGTTCTTC.

The chain recombines TRBV5-6 with TRBJ1-2; no definite D call. The CDR3 contains 11 residues. The V gene lost 4 bases and the J gene lost 4 bases, with 5 bases spanning the gap. The germline gives CDR1 SGHDT, CDR2 YYEEEE. The CDR3 loop reads CASSPGYGYTF. CDR3 DNA sequence: TGTGCCAGCAGCCCCGGCTATGGCTACACCTTC. The full variable domain, its missing parts supplied by reference TRBV5-6 and TRBJ1-2, is DAGVTQSPTHLIKTRGQQVTLRCSPKSGHDTVSWYQQALGQGPQFIFQYYEEEERQRGNFPDRFSGHQFPNYSSELNVNALLLGDSALYLCASSPGYGYTFGSGTRLTVV.

This rearrangement joins TRBV5-6 to TRBJ2-3; D remains unclear. Trimming pared 4 bases from V and 3 bases from J, leaving 12 bases between. CDR3 length equals 14 residues. Looked up from germline, CDR1 is SGHDT and CDR2 is YYEEEE. CDR3 amino acids: CASSPSIGTDTQYF. CDR3 in DNA: TGTGCCAGCAGCCCATCTATTGGAACAGATACGCAGTATTTT.

This rearrangement joins TRBV7-2 to TRBJ2-5; no definite D call. This CDR3 has 14 residues. The V and J ends lost 2 bases and 1 base respectively, with 8 bases between them. Per germline, CDR1 SGHTA and CDR2 FQGNSA. DNA of the CDR3: TGTGCCAGCAGCTTAATACCTAGCCAAGAGACCCAGTACTTC. Translated: CASSLIPSQETQYF.

The V gene is TRBV18, the J gene TRBJ2-3; no clear D. V was shortened by 0 bases and J by 5 bases, with 15 bases between the two germline ends. Germline V gene data show CDR1 as KGHSH and CDR2 as LQKENI. CDR3 length: 16 residues. CDR3 DNA sequence: TGTGCCAGCTCACCACCGTGGTCCTCCCTGGGAGATACGCAGTATTTT. Protein sequence: CASSPPWSSLGDTQYF.

The genes are TRBV5-1 and TRBJ1-3; possible D gene TRBD1, 5 bases. CDR3 length equals 15 residues. The V end was cut by 4 bases, the J end by 4 bases, with 15 bases between. Germline CDR1 reads SGHRS; CDR2 reads YFSETQ. The DNA for the CDR3 is TGCGCCAGCAGCCGGGGCAGGGCTGAGGGAAACACCATATATTTT. Translating gives CASSRGRAEGNTIYF.

The CDR3 region has the DNA TGCGCCAGCAGCTTGGAGGGCAGGGGGCGCGTAGAGACCCAGTACTTC. Amino acids: CASSLEGRGRVETQYF. The chain combines TRBV5-1 with TRBJ2-5; 8 bases agree with TRBD1. The CDR3 length is 16 residues. Unmatched junction bases numbered 8, after V lost 0 bases and J lost 4 bases. The germline CDR1 and CDR2 sequences are SGHRS and YFSETQ.

The chain recombines TRBV6-6 with TRBJ2-7, with TRBD1 matching over 7 bases. This CDR3 has 16 amino acids. The trim removed 5 bases at V and 0 bases at J, leaving 10 bases unmatched. Germline values: CDR1 MNHNY, CDR2 SVGAGI (reference sequence). CDR3 DNA: TGTGCCAGCAGTCCCTACCACGACAGGGTCTCCTACGAGCAGTACTTC. Its translation: CASSPYHDRVSYEQYF.

This clone was recorded only once. The chain employs TRBV6-1 and TRBJ2-7, with 8 bases fitting TRBD2. Germline CDR1 is MNHNS and CDR2 is SASEGT. This CDR3 is 14 amino acids long. J was trimmed by 3 bases and V by 4 bases; bases with no gene match: 5. The CDR3 DNA sequence: TGTGCCAGCAGTGCCATCGGGGGGGGCTACGAGCAGTACTTC. Residues: CASSAIGGGYEQYF.

The CDR3 loop reads CASSPTGVNQPQHF. The CDR3 nucleotides read TGCGCCAGCAGCCCCACAGGGGTGAATCAGCCCCAGCATTTT. The chain recombines TRBV5-1 with TRBJ1-5; 7 bases agree with TRBD1. CDR1 and CDR2 from the germline V gene are SGHRS and YFSETQ. V shed 4 bases, J shed 4 bases, and the junction held 5 bases outside the gene matches. The CDR3 loop spans 14 amino acids. The whole variable domain, filled in from reference TRBV5-1 and TRBJ1-5, reads KAGVTQTPRYLIKTRGQQVTLSCSPISGHRSVSWYQQTPGQGLQFLFEYFSETQRNKGNFPGRFSGRQFSNSRSEMNVSTLELGDSALYLCASSPTGVNQPQHFGDGTRLSIL.

The J gene is TRBJ2-1, the V gene TRBV5-1; D might be TRBD2 (6 bases). V shed 0 bases and J shed 4 bases, with 11 bases lying between them. From germline, CDR1 is SGHRS and CDR2 YFSETQ. The CDR3 has 15 residues. The CDR3 DNA reads as TGCGCCAGCAGCTTGGAGGGAGGACCATACAATGAGCAGTTCTTC. Amino acid sequence: CASSLEGGPYNEQFF. The variable domain in full, with the rest retrieved from reference TRBV5-1 and TRBJ2-1, is KAGVTQTPRYLIKTRGQQVTLSCSPISGHRSVSWYQQTPGQGLQFLFEYFSETQRNKGNFPGRFSGRQFSNSRSEMNVSTLELGDSALYLCASSLEGGPYNEQFFGPGTRLTVL.

The chain joins TRBV2 to TRBJ1-5; weak D call: TRBD1 (6 bases). The CDR3 is made up of 15 amino acids. Trimming took 5 bases from V and 4 from J, leaving 15 bases between them. Germline-derived CDR1 and CDR2 are SNHLY and FYNNEI. Here the CDR3 reads CASSMTGYGNQPQHF. DNA of the CDR3: TGTGCCAGCAGTATGACAGGCTATGGAAATCAGCCCCAGCATTTT.

This clone was recorded at least ten times. Other DNA variants within this sample encode the same CDR3. The CDR3 nucleotides read TGTGCCAGCAGCCCAGGGGCCAATCAGCCCCAGCATTTT. Its translation: CASSPGANQPQHF. The chain uses TRBV28 and TRBJ1-5; tentatively, D is TRBD1 (6 bases). V shed 6 bases and J shed 3 bases, with 9 bases lying between them. The germline CDR1 and CDR2 sequences are MDHEN and SYDVKM. CDR3 size: 13 residues.

V usage is TRBV30 and J usage is TRBJ2-7, with D possibly TRBD2 on 5 matching bases. This CDR3 region has 13 residues. Germline-derived CDR1 and CDR2 are GTSNPN and SVGIG (reference sequence). V lost 2 bases to trimming and J lost 5 bases, with 13 bases between them. CDR3 sequence reads: CAWSHSGGDEQYF. CDR3 DNA: TGTGCCTGGAGTCACTCCGGAGGTGACGAGCAGTACTTC.

This CDR3 is CASSPAYLAGTAYEQYF. CDR3 bases: TGCGCCAGCAGCCCCGCATACTTGGCAGGGACAGCCTACGAGCAGTACTTC. This chain joins TRBV4-1 and TRBJ2-7; 7 bases are a match to TRBD1. The J segment lost 2 bases and the V segment lost 4 bases, leaving 14 bases of the junction unmatched. The CDR3 contains 17 residues. The germline gives CDR1 MGHRA, CDR2 YSYEKL.

This chain joins TRBV6-1 and TRBJ2-3; weak D call: TRBD2 (6 bases). Trimming took 6 bases from V and 1 from J, leaving 11 bases between them. Germline loops: CDR1 MNHNS, CDR2 SASEGT. CDR3 length: 14 amino acids. CDR3 sequence: CASRPERGTDTQYF. The CDR3 coding sequence is TGTGCCAGCAGGCCCGAGCGGGGCACAGATACGCAGTATTTT.

The table lists this clone with a few counts. This chain connects TRBV19 to TRBJ2-7; 9 nucleotides align to TRBD2. The length of the CDR3 is 15 residues. Trimming cost V 4 bases and J 2 bases; bases outside gene matches: 6. The germline V gene has CDR1 LNHDA and CDR2 SQIVND (reference sequence). The CDR3 sequence is CASSTGLARAYEQYF. CDR3 DNA sequence: TGTGCCAGTAGTACCGGACTAGCGCGTGCCTACGAGCAGTACTTC.

This sequence joins TRBV29-1 and TRBJ2-4, with a weak D call TRBD1 (5 bases). V lost 4 bases to trimming and J lost 4 bases, with 8 bases between them. CDR3 size: 12 residues. Germline CDR1 SQVTM, CDR2 ANQGSEA. CDR3 protein: CSVGQGKNIQYF. The CDR3 nucleotides read TGCAGCGTTGGTCAGGGTAAAAACATTCAGTACTTC.